The present entry profiles one TCR beta chain with its context. It has no known antigen specificity. Preparation of the library involved 5' RACE. The input for every TCR library was roughly 4,000 ng of total RNA. For each sample, cDNA synthesis with SMARTScribe reverse transcriptase was split into eight separate reactions. During cDNA synthesis, unique molecular identifiers containing a 6-nucleotide sample barcode were introduced by template switching. Amplification of TCRalpha and TCRbeta cDNA involved two nested PCRs of 16 and 9 cycles, and each PCR was followed by bead purification. Before amplification, the cDNA was both treated with uracil DNA-glycosylase and purified with the QIAquick PCR purification kit. The second PCR added Illumina TruSeq-compatible adapters along with sample-specific barcodes. TapeStation and Qubit were used to check library quality and concentration, and 4.5 to 6 ng of each library was pooled. Pooled libraries were sequenced on an Illumina HiSeq2500 single-index Rapid Run with 2 x 100 bp reads and custom sequencing primers. As for how the authors treated the data: MiGEC version 1.2.6 was used for UMI-based consensus assembly, which corrected PCR and sequencing errors. MiXCR version 2.1.1 handled V(D)J alignment, clonotype assembly and CDR3 extraction. Normalisation of gene usage, clonotype sharing and MAIT/NKT TCR abundance was achieved by analysing the top 1000, 10 000 and 20 000 clonotypes per sample. After downsampling to 27 000 UMIs, diversity was calculated as the inverse Simpson index using the vegan R package. Paired Mann-Whitney U tests were applied to discordant twin pairs, with Benjamini-Hochberg correction for multiple testing. After TCRdb reprocessed the reads, each CDR3 protein sequence was kept as one row, without DNA. TCRdb, not the original authors, processed these V and J calls. The sample's records list about 130,000 distinct CDR3 sequences. Approximately 1.2% of the sample is taken by the ten largest.

From each donor, an approximately 2.3 ml peripheral blood sample was collected into PAXgene tubes and kept at -80 degrees C. Without any T cell sorting, total RNA was extracted from whole blood using the PAXgene blood miRNA kit on an automated QIAcube. Peripheral blood from monozygotic twin pairs who were concordant or discordant for inflammatory bowel disease underwent deep TCRalpha and TCRbeta repertoire profiling using unique molecular barcoding. Smoking habits were recorded for all twin pairs, and individuals were classified as current, former or never smokers. The data were taken from a study of monozygotic twins with inflammatory bowel disease (dated by TCRdb to between 2019 and 2020). As for the study more broadly: In total, roughly 30 monozygotic twin pairs made up the full study: 19 Danish pairs, all IBD-discordant, plus nine German pairs, of which four were IBD-concordant and five were IBD-discordant. Disease-associated traits were sought mainly through comparisons between IBD patients and their genetically identical healthy co-twins within discordant pairs. Each individual had, on average, about 151 000 unique TCRalpha sequences and 181 000 unique TCRbeta sequences available for analysis.

Study-level results and caveats: Because patients were on differing immunosuppressive treatments, the repertoires may have picked up extra background noise and inter-individual variability. No single strong signal or clonotype linked to IBD turned up in the results, so the idea that one exists was not supported. Compared with healthy twins, IBD patients had fewer clonotypes in common with other individuals, a difference most pronounced in patients showing signs of disease activity. Distinction between different T cell subtypes could not be achieved in the analysis. Repertoire similarity did not differ between concordant and discordant twins, possibly due to limited statistical power. TCRbeta repertoire diversity, by inverse Simpson index, was decreased in IBD patients compared with their healthy co-twins.

The receptor comes from a human donor with ulcerative colitis or Crohn's disease, or a healthy co-twin of an affected twin (not recorded which). Sequenced sample: blood.

Here the CDR3 is given as CSVERGSTDTQYF. Recombination linked TRBV29-1 to TRBJ2-3; TCRdb's D gene call, TRBD2, goes unchecked for lack of DNA. From a lookup of the germline V gene, CDR1 and CDR2 are SQVTM and ANQGSEA. There are 13 amino acids in the CDR3, from cysteine to phenylalanine inclusive. No DNA appears here.